A selection of T cell receptor beta chains follows, all from one sample in a study of cytomegalovirus exposure and HLA in healthy donors. Some clones are missing from TCRdb's copy, which holds only in-frame ones; the method was immunoSEQ multiplex PCR. This sample has 200,000 or so clones; 75% to 90% occur once, and the top ten carry under 7.5%. Material for sequencing was PBMCs. The receptors here all came from a woman in her forties or fifties in good health and CMV-seropositive. CDR3s include the opening cysteine and the closing phenylalanine or tryptophan. D genes are given only for firm matches. Size is stated for part of the rows, as once, few or many counts, or as a class when the clone is expanded.

size: once; J: TRBJ2-3; V: TRBV4-2; D: TRBD2; CDR3: CASSQGTSGRRTDTQYF; DNA: TGTGCCAGCAGCCAAGGGACTAGCGGAAGGCGCACAGATACGCAGTATTTT
size: -; J: TRBJ1-2; V: TRBV27; D: TRBD1; CDR3: CASSTVRGPGPGLDGGYTF; DNA: TGTGCCAGCAGCACCGTGAGGGGGCCCGGCCCGGGGCTTGACGGTGGCTACACCTTC
size: -; J: TRBJ1-5; V: TRBV29-1; D: TRBD1; CDR3: CSAGTGWDQPQHF; DNA: TGCAGCGCTGGGACAGGTTGGGATCAGCCCCAGCATTTT
size: -; J: TRBJ2-3; V: TRBV4-1; D: -; CDR3: CASSGQKIDTQYF; DNA: TGCGCCAGCAGTGGACAGAAAATAGATACGCAGTATTTT
size: -; J: TRBJ2-5; V: TRBV7-2; D: -; CDR3: CASSLATVRETQYF; DNA: TGTGCCAGCAGCTTAGCGACAGTAAGGGAGACCCAGTACTTC
size: -; J: TRBJ2-2; V: TRBV11-2; D: -; CDR3: CASRRRLESIGELFF; DNA: TGTGCCAGCAGGCGCCGCCTAGAATCAATCGGGGAGCTGTTTTTT
size: -; J: TRBJ2-3; V: TRBV29-1; D: TRBD2; CDR3: CSVDPGLARDTQYF; DNA: TGCAGCGTTGACCCTGGACTAGCACGAGATACGCAGTATTTT
size: -; J: TRBJ2-1; V: TRBV29-1; D: TRBD2; CDR3: CSVLAGNNPNEQFF; DNA: TGCAGCGTGCTAGCGGGAAATAATCCCAATGAGCAGTTCTTC
size: -; J: TRBJ1-5; V: TRBV4-3; D: -; CDR3: CASSQVYGNSNQPQHF; DNA: TGCGCCAGCAGCCAAGTTTACGGTAATAGCAATCAGCCCCAGCATTTT
size: -; J: TRBJ2-2; V: TRBV2; D: -; CDR3: CASSGPGSYNTGELFF; DNA: TGTGCCAGCAGTGGGCCAGGGTCCTACAACACCGGGGAGCTGTTTTTT
size: -; J: TRBJ2-7; V: TRBV10-3; D: TRBD1; CDR3: CAILQDRGSYEQYF; DNA: TGTGCCATCCTACAGGACAGGGGCTCCTACGAGCAGTACTTC
size: -; J: TRBJ1-4; V: TRBV6-5; D: -; CDR3: CASSPGEGLFF; DNA: TGTGCCAGCAGTCCCGGGGAAGGACTGTTTTTT
size: -; J: TRBJ1-1; V: TRBV6-5; D: -; CDR3: CASSYRRNTEAFF; DNA: TGTGCCAGCAGTTATCGGAGAAACACTGAAGCTTTCTTT
size: -; J: TRBJ1-4; V: TRBV5-1; D: TRBD1; CDR3: CASRHTGGAPNEKLFF; DNA: TGCGCCAGCAGACACACAGGGGGCGCCCCTAATGAAAAACTGTTTTTT
size: few; J: TRBJ1-2; V: TRBV11-2; D: TRBD1; CDR3: CASSRGQGPYGYTF; DNA: TGTGCCAGCAGCCGGGGACAGGGCCCCTATGGCTACACCTTC
size: -; J: TRBJ1-1; V: TRBV7-2; D: -; CDR3: CASSSQGNTEAFF; DNA: TGTGCCAGCAGCTCTCAGGGGAACACTGAAGCTTTCTTT
size: -; J: TRBJ2-7; V: TRBV6-4; D: -; CDR3: CASSGTAEDSEQYF; DNA: TGTGCCAGCAGTGGGACGGCGGAGGATTCCGAGCAGTACTTC
size: -; J: TRBJ2-3; V: TRBV6-6; D: TRBD2; CDR3: CASRKAGGPYTQYF; DNA: TGTGCCAGCAGGAAAGCGGGAGGGCCATATACGCAGTATTTT
size: -; J: TRBJ1-5; V: TRBV5-8; D: -; CDR3: CASSHSPNSNQPQHF; DNA: TGTGCCAGCAGCCACTCCCCTAATAGCAATCAGCCCCAGCATTTT
size: -; J: TRBJ1-2; V: TRBV27; D: TRBD1; CDR3: CASSLKGADGYTF; DNA: TGTGCCAGCAGTTTAAAGGGGGCTGATGGCTACACCTTC
size: -; J: TRBJ1-6; V: TRBV5-1; D: -; CDR3: CASRESGSSYNSPLHF; DNA: TGCGCCAGCAGGGAATCGGGGAGCTCCTATAATTCACCCCTCCACTTT
size: -; J: TRBJ2-1; V: TRBV10-3; D: TRBD1; CDR3: CAIQTGGSYNEQFF; DNA: TGTGCCATCCAGACAGGGGGCTCCTACAATGAGCAGTTCTTC
size: -; J: TRBJ1-6; V: TRBV27; D: TRBD1; CDR3: CASSLSPGTGEGPLHF; DNA: TGTGCCAGCAGTTTATCGCCTGGTACAGGGGAAGGGCCCCTCCACTTT
size: -; J: TRBJ2-7; V: TRBV15; D: -; CDR3: CATSRDFEGYSYEQYF; DNA: TGTGCCACCAGCAGAGATTTCGAGGGCTACTCCTACGAGCAGTACTTC
size: -; J: TRBJ2-7; V: TRBV5-1; D: TRBD1; CDR3: CASSWGQGPWSYEQYF; DNA: TGCGCCAGCAGCTGGGGACAGGGCCCCTGGTCCTACGAGCAGTACTTC
size: -; J: TRBJ2-1; V: TRBV5-1; D: TRBD1; CDR3: CASSLLSGGNEQFF; DNA: TGCGCCAGCAGCTTGTTGTCAGGGGGCAATGAGCAGTTCTTC
size: -; J: TRBJ2-7; V: TRBV29-1; D: TRBD1; CDR3: CSVLGQGKDYEQYF; DNA: TGCAGCGTTCTCGGACAGGGGAAGGACTACGAGCAGTACTTC
size: -; J: TRBJ2-7; V: TRBV21-1; D: -; CDR3: CASSSLGASYEQYF; DNA: TGTGCCAGCAGCTCCCTAGGGGCGTCTTACGAGCAGTACTTC
size: -; J: TRBJ1-2; V: TRBV28; D: TRBD1; CDR3: CASGGQTGSGYTF; DNA: TGTGCCAGCGGGGGTCAGACAGGGAGCGGCTACACCTTC
size: -; J: TRBJ2-3; V: TRBV7-8; D: -; CDR3: CASSLAPGGAREDTQYF; DNA: TGTGCCAGCAGCTTAGCGCCTGGCGGGGCCCGTGAGGATACGCAGTATTTT
size: -; J: TRBJ1-5; V: TRBV6-5; D: TRBD1; CDR3: CASNYRQGGHQPQHF; DNA: TGTGCCAGCAATTACAGACAGGGTGGACATCAGCCCCAGCATTTT
size: -; J: TRBJ2-1; V: TRBV5-6; D: TRBD2; CDR3: CASSPPSGSNEQFF; DNA: TGTGCCAGCAGCCCCCCTAGCGGGTCGAATGAGCAGTTCTTC
size: -; J: TRBJ2-4; V: TRBV5-1; D: TRBD2; CDR3: CASRASGIPYQYF; DNA: TGCGCCAGCAGGGCTAGCGGGATCCCTTATCAGTACTTC
size: -; J: TRBJ2-3; V: TRBV28; D: -; CDR3: CASSFRRDFTDTQYF; DNA: TGTGCCAGCAGTTTCCGGCGGGACTTCACAGATACGCAGTATTTT
size: -; J: TRBJ1-5; V: TRBV28; D: -; CDR3: CASSGGRILGSQPQHF; DNA: TGTGCCAGCAGCGGGGGACGGATATTAGGGAGTCAGCCCCAGCATTTT
size: -; J: TRBJ2-1; V: TRBV6-1; D: TRBD2; CDR3: CASRVTSGSKDEQFF; DNA: TGTGCCAGCAGGGTTACTAGCGGGAGTAAGGACGAGCAGTTCTTC
size: -; J: TRBJ1-6; V: TRBV30; D: -; CDR3: CAWGRVGETSPLHF; DNA: TGTGCCTGGGGCCGAGTCGGGGAAACGTCACCCCTCCACTTT
size: -; J: TRBJ1-5; V: TRBV6-1; D: TRBD1; CDR3: CASTGTGSQPQHF; DNA: TGTGCCAGCACCGGGACAGGGTCTCAGCCCCAGCATTTT
size: -; J: TRBJ2-7; V: TRBV6-5; D: TRBD2; CDR3: CASSWTSGTRAEQYF; DNA: TGTGCCAGCAGCTGGACTAGCGGGACGCGAGCCGAGCAGTACTTC
size: -; J: TRBJ2-5; V: TRBV10-3; D: -; CDR3: CAISEAGPQETQYF; DNA: TGTGCCATCAGTGAGGCAGGGCCCCAAGAGACCCAGTACTTC
size: few; J: TRBJ2-2; V: TRBV28; D: TRBD1; CDR3: CASSRDRPTGELFF; DNA: TGTGCCAGCAGCCGGGACAGACCGACCGGGGAGCTGTTTTTT
size: -; J: TRBJ2-7; V: TRBV18; D: -; CDR3: CASSLNEGHNQGYEQYF; DNA: TGTGCCAGCTCACTAAACGAGGGCCACAACCAAGGCTACGAGCAGTACTTC
size: -; J: TRBJ2-2; V: TRBV7-9; D: -; CDR3: CASSLSSGELFF; DNA: TGTGCCAGCAGCTTAAGCTCCGGGGAGCTGTTTTTT
size: once; J: TRBJ2-4; V: TRBV6-1; D: TRBD1; CDR3: CASSLYIRDSQYF; DNA: TGTGCCAGCAGTCTATATATACGGGACAGTCAGTACTTC
size: few; J: TRBJ1-4; V: TRBV2; D: TRBD1; CDR3: CASSATYPTGQGSFGATNEKLFF; DNA: TGTGCCAGCAGTGCTACCTACCCCACGGGACAGGGTTCTTTCGGTGCAACTAATGAAAAACTGTTTTTT
size: -; J: TRBJ1-6; V: TRBV28; D: -; CDR3: CASSPTYVPSSYNSPLHF; DNA: TGTGCCAGCAGTCCTACTTATGTCCCGAGCTCCTATAATTCACCCCTCCACTTT
size: -; J: TRBJ1-4; V: TRBV28; D: -; CDR3: CASSPGDDATNEKLFF; DNA: TGTGCCAGCAGTCCCGGAGATGATGCAACTAATGAAAAACTGTTTTTT
size: -; J: TRBJ2-2; V: TRBV28; D: TRBD1; CDR3: CASTPRDRATGELFF; DNA: TGTGCCAGCACCCCCCGGGACAGAGCCACCGGGGAGCTGTTTTTT
size: -; J: TRBJ1-2; V: TRBV6-5; D: -; CDR3: CASSRGVNYGYTF; DNA: TGTGCCAGCAGTCGCGGGGTTAACTATGGCTACACCTTC
size: few; J: TRBJ2-7; V: TRBV5-6; D: TRBD1; CDR3: CASSPGISGGYEQYF; DNA: TGTGCCAGCAGCCCCGGGATCTCAGGGGGCTACGAGCAGTACTTC
size: -; J: TRBJ2-2; V: TRBV10-2; D: TRBD1; CDR3: CASRTGMGNGELFF; DNA: TGCGCCAGCAGGACAGGGATGGGGAACGGGGAGCTGTTTTTT
size: -; J: TRBJ2-7; V: TRBV10-1; D: TRBD1; CDR3: CASSEPYTGQGAYEQYF; DNA: TGCGCCAGCAGTGAGCCGTATACAGGACAGGGGGCCTACGAGCAGTACTTC
size: -; J: TRBJ2-7; V: TRBV19; D: -; CDR3: CASMGGNYEQYF; DNA: TGTGCCAGTATGGGCGGGAACTACGAGCAGTACTTC
size: -; J: TRBJ1-2; V: TRBV5-6; D: -; CDR3: CASRRLGAVNYGYTF; DNA: TGTGCCAGCAGGCGTTTAGGGGCCGTTAACTATGGCTACACCTTC
size: few; J: TRBJ2-1; V: TRBV11-2; D: -; CDR3: CASSFMGRRRSYNEQFF; DNA: TGTGCCAGCAGCTTTATGGGCAGACGCCGCTCCTACAATGAGCAGTTCTTC
size: -; J: TRBJ2-5; V: TRBV7-9; D: -; CDR3: CSSSLGQGSPRSETQYF; DNA: TGTTCCAGCAGCTTAGGGCAGGGGAGCCCTCGGTCGGAGACCCAGTACTTC
size: -; J: TRBJ2-7; V: TRBV10-3; D: TRBD1; CDR3: CAISMRDREAEQYF; DNA: TGTGCCATCAGTATGAGGGACAGGGAGGCCGAGCAGTACTTC